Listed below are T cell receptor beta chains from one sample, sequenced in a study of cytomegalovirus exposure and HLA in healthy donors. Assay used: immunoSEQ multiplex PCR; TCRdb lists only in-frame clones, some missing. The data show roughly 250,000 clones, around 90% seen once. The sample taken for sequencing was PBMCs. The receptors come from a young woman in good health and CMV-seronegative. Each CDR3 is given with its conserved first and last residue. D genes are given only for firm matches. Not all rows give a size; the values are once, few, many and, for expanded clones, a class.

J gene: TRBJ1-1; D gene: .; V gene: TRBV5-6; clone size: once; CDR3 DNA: TGTGCCAGCAGCATCTGGACAGTGAACACTGAAGCTTTCTTT; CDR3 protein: CASSIWTVNTEAFF
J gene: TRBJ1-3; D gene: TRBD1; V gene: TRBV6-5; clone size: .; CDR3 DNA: TGTGCCAGCAGCCGAACTGGGACAGGGAGAAACACCATATATTTT; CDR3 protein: CASSRTGTGRNTIYF
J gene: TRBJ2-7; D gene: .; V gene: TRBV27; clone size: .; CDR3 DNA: TGTGCCAGCGCCAGCTCCTACGAGCAGTACTTC; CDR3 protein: CASASSYEQYF
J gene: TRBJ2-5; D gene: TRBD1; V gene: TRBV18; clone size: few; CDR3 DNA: TGTGCCAGCTCACCACGGGCCGCAGGGGGCCAAGAGACCCAGTACTTC; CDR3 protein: CASSPRAAGGQETQYF
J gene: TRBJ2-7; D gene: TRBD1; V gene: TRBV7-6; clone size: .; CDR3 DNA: TGTGCCAGCAGCGTACGGGACAGGACTGTCGAGCAGTACTTC; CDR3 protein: CASSVRDRTVEQYF
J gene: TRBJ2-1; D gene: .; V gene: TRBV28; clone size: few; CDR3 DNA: TGTGCCAGCAGTACCCCGGTACAGGGTCGAAGTGAGCAGTTCTTC; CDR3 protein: CASSTPVQGRSEQFF
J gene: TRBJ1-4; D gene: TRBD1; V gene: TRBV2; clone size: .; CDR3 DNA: TGTGCCAGCAGCTCAAACTCCGGGACAGGGATGGAAAAACTGTTTTTT; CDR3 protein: CASSSNSGTGMEKLFF
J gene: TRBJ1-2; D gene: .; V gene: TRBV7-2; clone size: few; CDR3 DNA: TGTGCCAGCAGCTTACCCTACAGGGATATTGGCTACACCTTC; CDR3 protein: CASSLPYRDIGYTF
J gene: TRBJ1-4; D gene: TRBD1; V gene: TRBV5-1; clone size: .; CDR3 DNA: TGCGCCAGCAGCTTGGTAGGGGACAGGTCTAATGAAAAACTGTTTTTT; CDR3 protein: CASSLVGDRSNEKLFF
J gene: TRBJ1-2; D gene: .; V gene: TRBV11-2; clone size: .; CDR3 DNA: TGTGCCAGCAGCCAAAGTCAGGGTGCATGGTATGGCTACACCTTC; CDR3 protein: CASSQSQGAWYGYTF
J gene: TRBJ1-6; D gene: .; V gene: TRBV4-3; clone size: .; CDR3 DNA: TGCGCCAGCAGCCCTGGGCCTTTTCCACCCCTCCACTTT; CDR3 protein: CASSPGPFPPLHF
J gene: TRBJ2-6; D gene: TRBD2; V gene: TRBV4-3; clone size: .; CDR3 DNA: TGCGCCAGCAGCCGCGGACTGACTAGCGCCGGCTCTGGGGCCAACGTCCTGACTTTC; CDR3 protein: CASSRGLTSAGSGANVLTF
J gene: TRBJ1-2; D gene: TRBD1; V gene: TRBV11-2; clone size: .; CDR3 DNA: TGTGCCAGCAGCCGCCTGACAGGGGATTGGCTTACTGGCTACACCTTC; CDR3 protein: CASSRLTGDWLTGYTF
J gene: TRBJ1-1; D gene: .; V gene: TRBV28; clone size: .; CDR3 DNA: TGTGCCAGCAGCCCTACCTTCACTGAAGCTTTCTTT; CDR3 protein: CASSPTFTEAFF
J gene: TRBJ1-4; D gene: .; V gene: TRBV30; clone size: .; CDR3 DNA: TGTGCCTGGATTGACAGGAGTAATGAAAAACTGTTTTTT; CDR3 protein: CAWIDRSNEKLFF
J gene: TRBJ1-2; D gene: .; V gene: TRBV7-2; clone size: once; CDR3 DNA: TGTGCCAGCAGCTTAAATACAGGGCACCTTAACTATGGCTACACCTTC; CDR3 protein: CASSLNTGHLNYGYTF
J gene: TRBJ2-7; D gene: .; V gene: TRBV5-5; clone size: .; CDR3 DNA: TGTGCCAGCAGCTTGATGAGACATAGCTCCTACGAGCAGTACTTC; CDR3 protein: CASSLMRHSSYEQYF
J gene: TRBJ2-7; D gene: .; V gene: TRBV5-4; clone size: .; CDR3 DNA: TGTGCCAGCAGCTTGGAAGGACTGAGCTCCTACGAGCAGTACTTC; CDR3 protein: CASSLEGLSSYEQYF
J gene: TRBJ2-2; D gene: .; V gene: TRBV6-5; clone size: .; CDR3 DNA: TGTGCCAGCAGCCGTGAGGGTACCGGGGAGCTGTTTTTT; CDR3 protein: CASSREGTGELFF
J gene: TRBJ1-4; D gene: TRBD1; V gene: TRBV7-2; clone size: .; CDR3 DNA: TGTGCCAGCAGCTTAATTGAGTCCCGACAGGGGCAAAAACTGTTTTTT; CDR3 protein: CASSLIESRQGQKLFF
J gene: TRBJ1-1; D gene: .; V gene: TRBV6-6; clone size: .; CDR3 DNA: TGTGCCAGCAGTTACGCGGCGGCCCTGTTGACTGAAGCTTTCTTT; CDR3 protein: CASSYAAALLTEAFF
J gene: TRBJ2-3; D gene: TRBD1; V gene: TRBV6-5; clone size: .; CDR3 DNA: TGTGCCAGCAGTTACTCCCCCGCCGACAGGGTCTTGCAGTATTTT; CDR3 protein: CASSYSPADRVLQYF
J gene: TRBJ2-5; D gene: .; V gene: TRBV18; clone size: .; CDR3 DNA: TGTGCCAGCTCACCGAGGGGGAGACAAGAGACCCAGTACTTC; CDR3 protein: CASSPRGRQETQYF
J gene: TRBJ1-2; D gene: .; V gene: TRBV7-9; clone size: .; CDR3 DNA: TGTGCCAGCAGCTGGGAGTCAACTGGCTATGGCTACACCTTC; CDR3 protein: CASSWESTGYGYTF
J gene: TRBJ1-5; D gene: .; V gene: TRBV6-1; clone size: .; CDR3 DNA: TGTGCCAGCAGTGAAGGGGGGGGCAATCAGCCCCAGCATTTT; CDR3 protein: CASSEGGGNQPQHF
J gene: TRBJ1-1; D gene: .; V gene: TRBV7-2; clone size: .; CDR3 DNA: TGTGCCAGCAGCTTAACGGGGGGGCTGAACACTGAAGCTTTCTTT; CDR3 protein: CASSLTGGLNTEAFF
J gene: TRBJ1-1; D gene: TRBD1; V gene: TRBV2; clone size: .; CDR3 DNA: TGTGCCAGCAGGGTCCGGACAGGGGGGGACACTGAAGCTTTCTTT; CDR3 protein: CASRVRTGGDTEAFF
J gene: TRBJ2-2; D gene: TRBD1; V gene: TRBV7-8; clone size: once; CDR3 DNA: TGTGCCAGCAGCCGCAGACAGGGAGACACCGGGGAGCTGTTTTTT; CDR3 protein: CASSRRQGDTGELFF
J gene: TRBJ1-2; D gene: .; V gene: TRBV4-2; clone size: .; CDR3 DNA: TGTGCCAGCAGCCAAGAGGATGCAGGGCGGAACTATGGCTACACCTTC; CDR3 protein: CASSQEDAGRNYGYTF
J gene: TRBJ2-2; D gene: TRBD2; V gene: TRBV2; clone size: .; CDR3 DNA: TGTGCCAGCAGGGGGACTAGCGGGGGCTTCAACACCGGGGAGCTGTTTTTT; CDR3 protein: CASRGTSGGFNTGELFF
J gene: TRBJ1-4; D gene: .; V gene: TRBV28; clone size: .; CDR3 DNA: TGTGCCAGCGCTCACGTCGGTGCAACTAATGAAAAACTGTTTTTT; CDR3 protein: CASAHVGATNEKLFF
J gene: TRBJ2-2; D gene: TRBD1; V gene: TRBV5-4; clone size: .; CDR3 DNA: TGTGCCAGCAGCCCGGGACAGGGGGCCGACGGGGAGCTGTTTTTT; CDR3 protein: CASSPGQGADGELFF
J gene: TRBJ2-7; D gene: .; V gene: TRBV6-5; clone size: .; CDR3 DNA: TGTGCCAGCAGTTACTCGGCAGGACACACTTCCTACGAGCAGTACTTC; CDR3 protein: CASSYSAGHTSYEQYF
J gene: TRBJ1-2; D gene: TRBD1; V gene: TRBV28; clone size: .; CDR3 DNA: TGTGCCAGCAGCGGACAGGGAAACTATGGCTACACCTTC; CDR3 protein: CASSGQGNYGYTF
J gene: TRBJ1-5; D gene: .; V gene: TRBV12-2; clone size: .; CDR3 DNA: TGTGCAAGTCGCCCCCGCCTGGCAGAAAATCAGCCCCAGCATTTT; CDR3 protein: CASRPRLAENQPQHF
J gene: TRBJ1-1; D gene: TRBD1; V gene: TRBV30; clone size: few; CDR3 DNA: TGTGCCTGGAGGCAACAGGGGCACACTGAAGCTTTCTTT; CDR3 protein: CAWRQQGHTEAFF
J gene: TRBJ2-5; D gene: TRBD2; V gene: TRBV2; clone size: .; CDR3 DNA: TGTGCCAGCAGTCCTAGCGGGGGGGTGAGCATGTGGGAGACCCAGTACTTC; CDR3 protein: CASSPSGGVSMWETQYF
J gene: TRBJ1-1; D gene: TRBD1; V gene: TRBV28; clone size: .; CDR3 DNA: TGTGCCAGCAGGGGGGACAGGGGGCTCGGGACTGAAGCTTTCTTT; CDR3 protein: CASRGDRGLGTEAFF
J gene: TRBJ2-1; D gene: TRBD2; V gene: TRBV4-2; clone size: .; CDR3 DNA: TGTGCCAGCAGTCAACTAGCGGGGGCACCGAATGAGCAGTTCTTC; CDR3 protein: CASSQLAGAPNEQFF
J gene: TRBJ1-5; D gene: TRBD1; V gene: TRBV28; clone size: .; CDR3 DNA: TGTGCCAGCAGTTACGGGACAGGAAGCAATCAGCCCCAGCATTTT; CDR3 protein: CASSYGTGSNQPQHF
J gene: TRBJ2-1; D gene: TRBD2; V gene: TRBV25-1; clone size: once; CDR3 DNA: TGTGCCAGCAGTGAACTAGCGGGGGGTCTCTACAATGAGCAGTTCTTC; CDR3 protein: CASSELAGGLYNEQFF
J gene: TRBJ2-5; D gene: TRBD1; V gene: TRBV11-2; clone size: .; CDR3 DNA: TGTGCCAGCAGCCCAAGGACAGGGGAGGAGACCCAGTACTTC; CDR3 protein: CASSPRTGEETQYF
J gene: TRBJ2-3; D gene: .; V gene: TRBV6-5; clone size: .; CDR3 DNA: TGTGCCAGCAGTTACGAGGCAGATACGCAGTATTTT; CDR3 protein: CASSYEADTQYF
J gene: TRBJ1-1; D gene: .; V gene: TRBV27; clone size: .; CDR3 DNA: TGTGCCAGCAGTTTAGTAGCGAACACTGAAGCTTTCTTT; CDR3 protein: CASSLVANTEAFF
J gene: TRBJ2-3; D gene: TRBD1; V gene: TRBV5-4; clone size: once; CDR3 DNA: TGTGCCAGCAGCTTGCAGGGGGGCACAGATACGCAGTATTTT; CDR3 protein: CASSLQGGTDTQYF
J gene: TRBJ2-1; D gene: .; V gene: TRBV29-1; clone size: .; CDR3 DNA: TGCAGCGTTGAATCGGGTCGTGGGCAGTTCTTC; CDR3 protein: CSVESGRGQFF
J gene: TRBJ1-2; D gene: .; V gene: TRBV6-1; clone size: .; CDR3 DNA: TGTGCCAGCAGTGAAGACGAGGCAGGAGGTTACTATGGCTACACCTTC; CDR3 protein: CASSEDEAGGYYGYTF
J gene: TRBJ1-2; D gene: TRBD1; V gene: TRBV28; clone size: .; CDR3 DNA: TGTGCCAGCAGTCGACAGGGGAACTATGGCTACACCTTC; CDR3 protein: CASSRQGNYGYTF
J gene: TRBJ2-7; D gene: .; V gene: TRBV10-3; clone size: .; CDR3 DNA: TGTGCCATCAGTGAGCAGGCCCGCTACGAGCAGTACTTC; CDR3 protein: CAISEQARYEQYF
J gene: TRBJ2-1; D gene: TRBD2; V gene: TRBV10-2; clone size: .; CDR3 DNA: TGCGCCAGCACCCTCGGACTAGCGGGAGAGCAGTTCTTC; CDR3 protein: CASTLGLAGEQFF
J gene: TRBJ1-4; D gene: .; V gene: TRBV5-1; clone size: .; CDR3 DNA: TGCGCCAGCAGCTTTGTGGTGGACAGCTATAATGAAAAACTGTTTTTT; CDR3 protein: CASSFVVDSYNEKLFF
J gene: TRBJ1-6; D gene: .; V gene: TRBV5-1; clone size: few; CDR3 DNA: TGCGCCAGCAGCTTCACGTTAGCTTCACCCCTCCACTTT; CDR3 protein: CASSFTLASPLHF
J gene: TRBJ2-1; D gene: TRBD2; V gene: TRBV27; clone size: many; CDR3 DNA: TGTGCCAGCAGTGTAGCGGGGAATTCCTACAATGAGCAGTTCTTC; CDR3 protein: CASSVAGNSYNEQFF
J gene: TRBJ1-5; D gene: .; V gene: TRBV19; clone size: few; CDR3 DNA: TGTGCCAGTAGTAGACAGGCTAGCAATCAGCCCCAGCATTTT; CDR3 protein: CASSRQASNQPQHF
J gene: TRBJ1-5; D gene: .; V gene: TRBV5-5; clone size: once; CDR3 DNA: TGTGCCAGCAGCTTCAGGGTATATCAGCCCCAGCATTTT; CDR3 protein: CASSFRVYQPQHF
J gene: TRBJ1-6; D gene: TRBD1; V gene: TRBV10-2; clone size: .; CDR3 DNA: TGCGCCAGCAGCAGGACAGGGGGGAATTCACCCCTCCACTTT; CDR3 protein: CASSRTGGNSPLHF
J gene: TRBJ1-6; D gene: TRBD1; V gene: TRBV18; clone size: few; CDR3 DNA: TGTGCCAGCTCCACCGGGACAGCTAATTCACCCCTCCACTTT; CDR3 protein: CASSTGTANSPLHF
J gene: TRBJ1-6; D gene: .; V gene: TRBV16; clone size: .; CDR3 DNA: TGTGCCAGCAGCCAAGAGCGGAATACGTGGAATTCACCCCTCCACTTT; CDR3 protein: CASSQERNTWNSPLHF
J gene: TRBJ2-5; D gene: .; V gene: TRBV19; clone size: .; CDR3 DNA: TGTGCCAGTAGTATCGGAGGACGCGGAGAGACCCAGTACTTC; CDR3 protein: CASSIGGRGETQYF
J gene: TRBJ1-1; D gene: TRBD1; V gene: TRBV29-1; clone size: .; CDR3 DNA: TGCAGCGTTGAGTCCCGGGACAGGTGGATAAACACTGAAGCTTTCTTT; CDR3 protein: CSVESRDRWINTEAFF